Each of the 31 T cell receptor beta chains below was sequenced from the same sample in a study of regulatory T cells in long-lasting Graves disease (dated by TCRdb to the early 2020s). Preparation of the library involved multiplex PCR. Sequenced using an Illumina HiSeq 4000. iRepertoire HTBI primers and Arm-PCR amplification of CDR3 regions were used to construct TCR beta libraries. Clones were called with MiXCR by TCRdb after fastp trimmed the public reads at Q25, and only in-frame beta chains were retained. Every distinct CDR3 protein forms one entry, paired with its most common genes and DNA. The sample has roughly 380,000 distinct CDR3 sequences on record, 16% of them singletons. Clones ranked in the top ten supply about 32% of the sample. This specimen's time point label, per the study, means: newly diagnosed GD, antithyroid drugs for less than 3 months. For both TCR sequencing and RNA sequencing, RNA was extracted from PBMCs using TRIzol.

These same records also appear under a second study, on T cells in Graves' hyperthyroidism and ophthalmopathy.

Sequencing used peripheral blood mononuclear cells (PBMCs), obtained at new diagnosis, from a patient treated with antithyroid drugs. These receptors were taken from a man aged 35 to 55 with Graves disease. Donor details come from another sample of the same person, matched by shared clones.

This clonotype was seen more than once but under ten times. This chain links TRBV18 with TRBJ2-3, with D unresolved. V lost 3 bases to trimming and J lost 2 bases, with 12 bases between them. The CDR3 consists of 15 residues. Germline CDR1 is KGHSH and CDR2 is LQKENI. The CDR3 loop is CASSPTAQATDTQYF. The CDR3 coding sequence is TGTGCCAGCTCACCGACTGCCCAAGCCACAGATACGCAGTATTTT.

Comment on this clonotype: A much larger clone differs from this one at a single base, so this may be a read error. The chain carries TRBV12-3 or TRBV12-4 and TRBJ2-7, with TRBD1 identical over 11 bases. The CDR3 runs 17 residues. CDR3 residues: CASSLTSGTGGLYEQHF. In DNA, the CDR3 is TGTGCCAGCAGTTTAACCTCCGGGACAGGGGGTTTATACGAGCAGCACTTC.

This clonotype was recorded many times. This chain uses TRBV11-3 with TRBJ1-2; no definite D call. The CDR3 sequence is 12 residues long. Looked up from germline, CDR1 is SGHNT and CDR2 is YENEEA. V dropped 1 base and J dropped 4 bases, with 4 bases sitting between them. CDR3 region: CASSLGSYGYTF. The CDR3 nucleotides read TGTGCCAGCAGCTTAGGAAGCTATGGCTACACCTTC.

This clonotype showed up many times. The V and J genes are TRBV5-5 and TRBJ2-5; weak D call: TRBD2 (5 bases). Trimming shortened V by 5 bases and J by 5 bases, and 19 bases separated the two germline ends. The CDR3 is 15 residues long. Germline V gene lookup returns CDR1 SGHKS and CDR2 YYEKEE (reference sequence). In DNA, the CDR3 is TGTGCCAGCAGTCCCTGGTCAGGTACGGGGGAGACCCAGTACTTC. Translated, it gives CASSPWSGTGETQYF.

The chain carries TRBV27 and TRBJ1-5, with 8 bases that match TRBD1. V dropped 6 bases and J dropped 6; count of bases not matched to a gene: 7. The CDR3 extends over 14 amino acids. The germline gives CDR1 MNHEY, CDR2 SMNVEV (reference sequence). The CDR3, as DNA: TGTGCCAGCAGAGCCTCAGGGGGCCTTCAGCCCCAGCATTTT. Translated, it gives CASRASGGLQPQHF.

This clonotype showed up many times. This chain links TRBV6-5 with TRBJ2-1, with no clear D. The CDR3 is 15 amino acids. Germline-derived CDR1 and CDR2 are MNHEY and SVGAGI. Deletions cut 4 bases from V and 4 bases from J, with 14 bases between. CDR3 sequence (DNA): TGTGCCAGCAGTTCGGACCGTTATGGGTACAATGAGCAGTTCTTC. It translates to CASSSDRYGYNEQFF.

In its sample, this clonotype was seen a few times. The chain joins TRBV2 to TRBJ2-1; D is possibly TRBD2 (5 bases). V lost 6 bases and J 4 bases, leaving 16 bases between the germline ends. Germline lookup yields CDR1 SNHLY and CDR2 FYNNEI. This CDR3 spans 15 amino acids. The CDR3 bases are TGTGCCAGCAGCCGAATTAGCGCTAATTACAATGAGCAGTTCTTC. This translates into CASSRISANYNEQFF.

For the CDR3, the DNA is TGTGCCAGCAGCCCCGGGACAGGGGCCACTGAAGCTTTCTTT. Its protein product is CASSPGTGATEAFF. This chain uses TRBV11-3 with TRBJ1-1; 10 positions match TRBD1. The CDR3 sequence is 14 residues long. CDR1 is SGHNT, CDR2 YENEEA, per germline. Unmatched junction bases numbered 4, after V lost 5 bases and J lost 4 bases.

A few counts support this clonotype. The chain joins TRBV20-1 to TRBJ2-7; TRBD1 matches 9 bases. CDR1 DFQATT and CDR2 SNEGSKA come from the germline V gene (reference sequence). V trimming: 6 bases; J trimming: 5 bases; junction bases outside the gene matches: 8. This CDR3 has 13 amino acids. The CDR3 protein is CSARGTGKNEQYF. The CDR3 DNA is TGCAGTGCACGGGGGACAGGGAAAAACGAGCAGTACTTC.

This clonotype occurred many times. The rearrangement uses TRBV20-1 and TRBJ2-1; 12 positions match TRBD2. The trim removed 4 bases at V and 7 bases at J, leaving 11 bases unmatched. The CDR3 totals 16 residues. Germline CDR1 and CDR2: DFQATT and SNEGSKA (reference sequence). DNA for the CDR3: TGCAGTGCTATACTAGCGGGGGGATCCCTTGGGAATGAGCAGTTCTTC. Translated: CSAILAGGSLGNEQFF.

This clonotype was counted at least ten times. This chain uses TRBV28 with TRBJ2-1; no clear D. The CDR3 consists of 12 residues. Germline-derived CDR1 and CDR2 are MDHEN and SYDVKM. The ends were cut back, 4 bases at V and 10 bases at J, with 11 bases in the middle. In nucleotides, the CDR3 is TGTGCCAGCAGTTCAAATAAGCCCGAGCAGTTCTTC. Residues: CASSSNKPEQFF.

This clonotype turned up a few times. The chain recombines TRBV28 with TRBJ1-2; the match to TRBD1 covers 7 bases. Losses at the gene ends were 10 bases for V and 4 bases for J; bases not matched to a gene: 9. The V gene's germline CDR1 is MDHEN and CDR2 SYDVKM. This CDR3 has 13 amino acids. For the CDR3, the DNA is TGTGCCATCGGACAGGCGTCAACCTATGGCTACACCTTC. Translated, it gives CAIGQASTYGYTF.

This clonotype has more than one count but fewer than ten. The chain recombines TRBV3-1 with TRBJ2-5, with a possible D match to TRBD2 (6 bases). Trimming shortened V by 0 bases and J by 0 bases, and 11 bases separated the two germline ends. Germline CDR1 is LGHDT and CDR2 is YNNKEL (reference sequence). The CDR3 loop spans 16 amino acids. CDR3 sequence: CASSQDIGTDQETQYF. CDR3 DNA sequence: TGTGCCAGCAGCCAAGATATTGGGACTGACCAAGAGACCCAGTACTTC.

This clonotype was counted ten times or more. This chain links TRBV20-1 with TRBJ1-4, with 10 nucleotides matching TRBD1. Trimming at V came to 6 bases and at J to 10 bases, leaving 8 bases not matched to a gene. The length of the CDR3 is 13 residues. Germline loops: CDR1 DFQATT, CDR2 SNEGSKA (reference sequence). The CDR3 coding sequence is TGCAGTGCAGGGGGGACAGGGGTGATAAAACTGTTTTTT. Translated: CSAGGTGVIKLFF.

This clonotype was recorded many times. CDR3: CASSLTGLNTEAFF. The DNA of the CDR3 is TGTGCCAGCAGCTTAACCGGGTTGAACACTGAAGCTTTCTTT. This chain connects TRBV7-9 to TRBJ1-1; D is undetermined. Germline V CDR1 and CDR2: SEHNR, FQNEAQ (reference sequence). The CDR3 runs 14 residues. V shed 2 bases and J shed 0 bases, with 7 bases lying between them.

This clonotype was recorded many times. This sequence joins TRBV20-1 and TRBJ2-5, with 8 nucleotides matching TRBD1. J gave up 5 bases and V 3 bases, and 11 bases lay outside the gene matches. This CDR3 spans 15 amino acids. Germline V lookup: CDR1 DFQATT, CDR2 SNEGSKA (reference sequence). The CDR3 DNA sequence: TGCAGTGCTAGCTGGACAGGGAAAGGAAGCGAGACCCAGTACTTC. Translation: CSASWTGKGSETQYF.

With respect to this clonotype: It differs at one base from a far larger clone, so likely a read error. V usage is TRBV7-9 and J usage is TRBJ2-7; TRBD1 might be the D (6 bases). V shed 7 bases and J shed 4 bases, with 14 bases lying between them. The CDR3 sequence is 13 residues long. Germline assignment: CDR1 SEHNR and CDR2 FQNEAQ (reference sequence). The CDR3 protein is CASNLTGGYEQYF. CDR3 sequence (DNA): TGTGCCAGCAACCTGACAGGAGGATACGAGCAGTACTTC. Full variable domain (outside the CDR3, taken from reference TRBV7-9 and TRBJ2-7): DTGVSQNPRHKITKRGQNVTFRCDPISEHNRLYWYRQTLGQGPEFLTYFQNEAQLEKSRLLSDRFSAERPKGSFSTLEIQRTEQGDSAMYLCASNLTGGYEQYFGPGTRLTVT.

This clonotype occurred many times. This chain connects TRBV28 to TRBJ1-5; no definite D call. V was shortened by 5 bases and J by 4 bases, with 6 bases between the two germline ends. Germline-derived CDR1 and CDR2 are MDHEN and SYDVKM. This CDR3 contains 12 residues. In nucleotides, the CDR3 is TGTGCCAGCAGTGTGTGGAATCAGCCCCAGCATTTT. Amino acid sequence: CASSVWNQPQHF. Full variable domain (missing parts from reference TRBV28 and TRBJ1-5): DVKVTQSSRYLVKRTGEKVFLECVQDMDHENMFWYRQDPGLGLRLIYFSYDVKMKEKGDIPEGYSVSREKKERFSLILESASTNQTSMYLCASSVWNQPQHFGDGTRLSIL.

The chain recombines TRBV29-1 with TRBJ1-1, with D uncertain. The CDR3 is 14 residues long. Per germline, CDR1 SQVTM and CDR2 ANQGSEA. Trimming stripped 8 bases from V and 4 bases from J, with 20 bases between. The CDR3 protein is CSSTQLYEGTEAFF. The DNA for the CDR3 is TGCAGCTCAACCCAGCTTTACGAAGGCACTGAAGCTTTCTTT.

This clonotype turned up a few times. The chain links TRBV19 to TRBJ1-5; a weak D match, TRBD1 (5 bases). Germline CDR1 reads LNHDA; CDR2 reads SQIVND (reference sequence). V shed 6 bases and J shed 1 base, with 13 bases lying between them. This CDR3 region has 15 residues. CDR3 amino acids: CASSPWGRSNQPQHF. The CDR3, as DNA: TGTGCCAGTAGCCCTTGGGGGAGAAGCAATCAGCCCCAGCATTTT.

This clonotype was counted between two and nine times. A much bigger clone sits one base away, suggesting this may be a read error. The gene calls are TRBV6-4 and TRBJ2-2; no firm D call. CDR3 length: 13 amino acids. Germline loops: CDR1 MRHNA, CDR2 SNTAGT. Between the trimmed V and J ends, which lost 2 bases and 3 bases, there was a span of 4 bases. CDR3 sequence: CASSDRDTGELFF. DNA of the CDR3: TGTGCCAGCAGTGACAGGGACACCGGGGAGCTGTTTTTT.

This clonotype came up once. The chain uses TRBV19 and TRBJ2-3; 10 bases agree with TRBD2. Trimming took 8 bases from V and 12 from J; bases not matched to a gene: 23. Germline V gives CDR1 LNHDA, CDR2 SQIVND (reference sequence). The CDR3 is 17 residues long. CDR3: CASWDTALAGGRTVQYF. The CDR3 nucleotides are TGTGCCAGTTGGGACACCGCCTTAGCGGGAGGTCGTACGGTACAGTATTTT.

This clonotype showed up many times. The V call is TRBV7-3, the J call TRBJ2-3; 9 bases are a match to TRBD2. Per the germline V gene, CDR1 is SGHTA and CDR2 is FQGTGA. The CDR3 runs to 16 residues. The ends lost 5 bases at V and 3 bases at J; junction bases unmatched: 9. CDR3 sequence: CASSPSGARGTDTQYF. The CDR3 nucleotides read TGTGCCAGCAGCCCTAGCGGGGCCCGGGGGACAGATACGCAGTATTTT.

As for this clonotype: A read error may explain this, as a much larger clone is one base away. The chain employs TRBV12-3 or TRBV12-4 and TRBJ2-5; TRBD2 aligns across 12 bases. The CDR3 is 15 residues long. Written as DNA, the CDR3 is TGTGCCAGCACCGCGACTAGCGGGGGCGGGGAGACCCAGCACTTC. Its protein is CASTATSGGGETQHF.

J is TRBJ1-4 and V is TRBV7-9; 8 bases are a match to TRBD1. The CDR3 has 15 residues. Unmatched junction bases numbered 9, after V lost 5 bases and J lost 7 bases. Per the germline V gene, CDR1 is SEHNR and CDR2 is FQNEAQ (reference sequence). CDR3 protein: CASSPAGGGGEKLFF. The CDR3 DNA sequence: TGTGCCAGCAGCCCCGCAGGGGGCGGTGGTGAAAAACTGTTTTTT.

This clonotype came up a few times. The CDR3 spells CASSYSRTGYGYTF. The DNA for the CDR3 is TGTGCCAGCAGTTACAGCAGAACGGGATATGGCTACACCTTC. This chain uses TRBV6-2 or TRBV6-3 with TRBJ1-2; D is ambiguous. The length of the CDR3 is 14 residues. V was trimmed by 2 bases and J by 5 bases, leaving 12 bases between them. Germline CDR1 and CDR2: MNHEY and SVGEGT.

This rearrangement joins TRBV7-8 to TRBJ1-5; 8 positions agree with TRBD1. CDR3 size: 15 residues. After removal of 5 bases from V and 7 bases from J, the junction contained 10 bases not matched to a gene. Germline CDR1 is SGHVS and CDR2 is FQNEAQ. Here the CDR3 reads CASSPGGPSEQPQHF. CDR3 sequence (DNA): TGTGCCAGCAGCCCAGGGGGCCCGTCAGAACAGCCCCAGCATTTT.

This clonotype was seen at least ten times. The rearrangement uses TRBV6-1 and TRBJ1-2, with unresolved D. V was clipped by 5 bases and J by 2 bases, with 15 bases between them. The CDR3 has 15 residues. Germline V gene lookup returns CDR1 MNHNS and CDR2 SASEGT. DNA of the CDR3: TGTGCCAGCAGTCTTGAGGGAGAGGGAAACTATGGCTACACCTTC. Amino acid sequence: CASSLEGEGNYGYTF.

The chain links TRBV4-2 to TRBJ2-6, with D maybe TRBD2 (7 bases). V was trimmed by 1 base and J by 1 base, leaving 17 bases between them. The CDR3 spans 19 residues. Germline lookup yields CDR1 LGHNA and CDR2 YNFKEQ. CDR3: CASSQVKWGGRSGANVLTF. The CDR3 DNA reads TGTGCCAGCAGCCAAGTAAAGTGGGGGGGGCGATCTGGGGCCAACGTCCTGACTTTC.

This clonotype has a count of ten or more. The chain links TRBV5-1 to TRBJ1-3, with no clear D. Germline V gives CDR1 SGHRS, CDR2 YFSETQ. V was clipped by 4 bases and J by 3 bases, with 11 bases between them. The CDR3 consists of 14 residues. CDR3 bases: TGCGCCAGCAGCCCAGACGGAAATGGAAACACCATATATTTT. Encoded protein: CASSPDGNGNTIYF.

This clonotype was counted many times. The rearrangement links TRBV25-1 to TRBJ1-4; 8 nucleotides align to TRBD1. The trim removed 5 bases at V and 7 bases at J, leaving 9 bases unmatched. Germline V lookup: CDR1 MGHDK, CDR2 SYGVNS. The CDR3 contains 15 residues. The CDR3 sequence is CASSKPGTGREKLFF. In nucleotides, the CDR3 is TGTGCCAGCAGTAAACCTGGGACAGGCCGTGAAAAACTGTTTTTT.